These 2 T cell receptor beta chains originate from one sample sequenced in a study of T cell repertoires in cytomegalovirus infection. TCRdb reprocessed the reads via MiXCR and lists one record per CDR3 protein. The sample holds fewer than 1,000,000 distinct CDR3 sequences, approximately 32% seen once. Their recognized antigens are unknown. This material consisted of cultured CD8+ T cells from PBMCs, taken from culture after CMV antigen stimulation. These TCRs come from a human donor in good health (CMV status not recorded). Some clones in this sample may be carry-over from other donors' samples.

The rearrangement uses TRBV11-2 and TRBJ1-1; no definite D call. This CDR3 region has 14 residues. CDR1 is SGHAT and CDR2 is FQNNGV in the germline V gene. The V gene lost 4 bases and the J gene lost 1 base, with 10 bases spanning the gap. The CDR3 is CASSWPEGNTEAFF. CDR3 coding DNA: TGTGCCAGCAGCTGGCCGGAGGGGAACACTGAAGCTTTCTTT.

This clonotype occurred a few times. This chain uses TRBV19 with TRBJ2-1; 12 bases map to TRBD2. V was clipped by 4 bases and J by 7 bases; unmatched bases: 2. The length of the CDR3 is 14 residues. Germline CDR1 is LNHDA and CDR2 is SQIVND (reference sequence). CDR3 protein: CASSTSGGANEQFF. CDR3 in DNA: TGTGCCAGTAGTACTAGCGGGGGGGCGAATGAGCAGTTCTTC.